One sample yielded the 10 T cell receptor beta chains listed below, sequenced in a study of T-cell memory formation after mild COVID-19 (dated by TCRdb to the early 2020s). The library came from 5' RACE. Instrument on record: Illumina NovaSeq 6000. Through fastp at Q25 and MiXCR, TCRdb rebuilt clones from the public reads, retaining in-frame beta chains. Rows matching on CDR3 protein sequence are summarized as one entry with the most common DNA and genes. This sample lists around 130,000 distinct CDR3 sequences; over 15% were detected once. Roughly 5.2% of the sample lies in the top ten. Material: PBMCs or a T cell subset sorted from them (not recorded which). These receptors originate from a man aged 18 to 35 who had mild COVID-19 (a few samples of this study predate the infection). The sample titles of this study are shuffled in the database, so cell type and time point are left out; the donor was told from shared clones.

The chain is built from TRBV24-1 and TRBJ2-2; 15 positions match TRBD2. Germline V gene data show CDR1 as KGHDR and CDR2 as SFDVKD. The CDR3 spans 22 residues. The V segment lost 3 bases and the J segment 5 bases; nucleotides outside the gene matches: 18. This CDR3 is CATSDPLPRTSGGAGVTGELFF. CDR3 DNA: TGTGCCACCAGTGATCCGCTCCCCCGGACTAGCGGGGGGGCCGGTGTAACCGGGGAGCTGTTTTTT.

This clonotype was observed a handful of times. The J gene is TRBJ2-5, the V gene TRBV7-2, with TRBD2 matching over 7 bases. There are 16 residues in the CDR3. The germline CDR1 and CDR2 sequences are SGHTA and FQGNSA. Unmatched junction bases numbered 9, after V lost 2 bases and J lost 3 bases. The CDR3 nucleotides are TGTGCCAGCAGCTTATGGGGGGGACTCGGCGAAGAGACCCAGTACTTC. This encodes CASSLWGGLGEETQYF. Full variable domain (outside the CDR3, taken from reference TRBV7-2 and TRBJ2-5): GAGVSQSPSNKVTEKGKDVELRCDPISGHTALYWYRQSLGQGLEFLIYFQGNSAPDKSGLPSDRFSAERTGGSVSTLTIQRTQQEDSAVYLCASSLWGGLGEETQYFGPGTRLLVL.

This clonotype turned up a few times. The genes are TRBV5-1 and TRBJ1-6; a weak D match, TRBD1 (6 bases). Germline V gene lookup returns CDR1 SGHRS and CDR2 YFSETQ. The CDR3 runs to 15 residues. Trimming pared 7 bases from V and 0 bases from J, leaving 11 bases between. DNA of the CDR3: TGCGCCAGCGACGGACAGAACTCCTATAATTCACCCCTCCACTTT. Amino acids: CASDGQNSYNSPLHF.

The chain recombines TRBV4-1 with TRBJ2-6; D gene ambiguous. The V and J ends lost 4 bases and 4 bases respectively, with 14 bases between them. This CDR3 is 16 amino acids long. Germline values: CDR1 MGHRA, CDR2 YSYEKL. The CDR3 region is CASSPRSAVGANVLTF. The CDR3 region has the DNA TGCGCCAGCAGCCCCCGTTCGGCGGTCGGGGCCAACGTCCTGACTTTC.

This chain links TRBV10-1 with TRBJ2-1; D gene ambiguous. The V end was cut by 3 bases, the J end by 0 bases, with 15 bases between. Germline CDR1 and CDR2: WNHNN and SYGVQD (reference sequence). This CDR3 has 17 amino acids. The CDR3 loop reads CASSELGSLSSYNEQFF. The CDR3 DNA sequence: TGCGCCAGCAGTGAACTCGGGTCTCTAAGCTCCTACAATGAGCAGTTCTTC.

CDR3: CASSGRTAQETQYF. In nucleotides, the CDR3 is TGCGCCAGCAGCGGCCGGACAGCCCAAGAGACCCAGTACTTC. The V call is TRBV4-1, the J call TRBJ2-5; D is perhaps TRBD1 (6 bases). V was shortened by 5 bases and J by 1 base, with 11 bases between the two germline ends. Germline V CDR1 and CDR2: MGHRA, YSYEKL. The CDR3 runs to 14 residues.

This clonotype was recorded a few times. The CDR3 region is CASSFGQGRTGNTIYF. CDR3 in DNA: TGTGCCAGCAGCTTTGGGCAGGGAAGGACTGGAAACACCATATATTTT. The rearrangement uses TRBV7-6 and TRBJ1-3, with D possibly TRBD1 on 5 matching bases. V lost 3 bases and J 2 bases, leaving 14 bases between the germline ends. This CDR3 spans 16 amino acids. The V gene's germline CDR1 is SGHVS and CDR2 FNYEAQ. Full variable domain (outside the CDR3, taken from reference TRBV7-6 and TRBJ1-3): GAGVSQSPRYKVTKRGQDVALRCDPISGHVSLYWYRQALGQGPEFLTYFNYEAQQDKSGLPNDRFSAERPEGSISTLTIQRTEQRDSAMYRCASSFGQGRTGNTIYFGEGSWLTVV.

This clonotype was observed a handful of times. This CDR3 is CASSSGGGGSNQPQHF. The DNA of the CDR3 is TGTGCCAGCAGCAGTGGAGGGGGCGGAAGCAATCAGCCCCAGCATTTT. This chain joins TRBV7-8 and TRBJ1-5; 7 nucleotides line up with TRBD1. V lost 5 bases, J lost 1 base, and 8 bases stayed unmatched. The germline V gene encodes CDR1 SGHVS and CDR2 FQNEAQ. CDR3 length: 16 residues.

This clonotype was detected many times. The V gene is TRBV12-3 or TRBV12-4, the J gene TRBJ2-1, with TRBD1 matching 9 bases. V was pared by 6 bases and J by 6 bases, with 12 bases of the junction left unmatched. The length of the CDR3 is 16 residues. This chain's CDR3 is CASSSTGGWVRNEQFF. The CDR3 nucleotides read TGTGCCAGCAGCTCGACAGGGGGTTGGGTACGCAATGAGCAGTTCTTC.

The V gene is TRBV5-1, the J gene TRBJ2-5; D is unresolved. The CDR3 is made up of 12 amino acids. CDR1 is SGHRS, CDR2 YFSETQ, per germline. With 3 bases removed from V and 1 base from J, the gap between germline ends came to 4 bases. DNA for the CDR3: TGCGCCAGCAGCTCGTCCCAAGAGACCCAGTACTTC. It specifies CASSSSQETQYF.